Below, one T cell receptor beta chain is given with its context. The sample comes from a study of CD8+CD57+ T cells in acquired aplastic anemia. V dropped 6 bases and J dropped 3 bases, with 9 bases sitting between them. Germline V lookup: CDR1 SNHLY, CDR2 FYNNEI. CDR3 length: 12 amino acids. Both TCR beta VDJ combination and CDR3 sequence profiling were carried out. Genomic DNA was the template for this profiling. TCRdb redid the calling of the reads with MiXCR, one entry per CDR3 protein. Here the sample spans about 75,000 distinct CDR3 sequences, approximately 70% being singletons. Individuals selected for sequencing had exhibited CD8+CD57+ cell expansion on flow cytometry.

The clonotype originates from a human donor with aplastic anemia. The sample was sorted CD4+, CD8+, or CD8+CD57+ T cells (not recorded which) from PBMCs. The chain is built from TRBV2 and TRBJ2-7, with D unclear. CDR3: CASRITIYEQYF. The CDR3, as DNA: TGTGCCAGCAGGATCACGATCTACGAGCAGTACTTC.